Listed here are 15 T cell receptor beta chains from one sample, sequenced in a study of T cell responses to AZD1222 COVID-19 vaccine. Only in-frame clones appear in the TCRdb table, and some are missing; sequencing was by immunoSEQ multiplex PCR. The sample carries about 140,000 clones, more than 85% recorded once. The material sequenced was peripheral blood, taken on day 0 of AZD1222 vaccination. Every receptor here comes from an adult in good health.

This clone was counted a single time. The V gene is TRBV30, the J gene TRBJ1-3, with D possibly being TRBD1 (6 bases). The CDR3 extends over 15 amino acids. Germline CDR1 and CDR2: GTSNPN and SVGIG (reference sequence). Trimming removed 1 base at V and 0 bases at J, with 10 bases between. CDR3 amino acids: CAWSGGQSSGNTIYF. CDR3 DNA: TGTGCCTGGAGTGGAGGACAGAGCTCTGGAAACACCATATATTTT. Together with reference TRBV30 and TRBJ1-3, the CDR3 gives the full variable domain: SQTIHQWPATLVQPVGSPLSLECTVEGTSNPNLYWYRQAAGRGLQLLFYSVGIGQISSEVPQNLSASRPQDRQFILSSKKLLLSDSGFYLCAWSGGQSSGNTIYFGEGSWLTVV.

The chain uses TRBV4-1 and TRBJ2-1; 9 positions match TRBD1. V trimming: 4 bases; J trimming: 6 bases; junction bases outside the gene matches: 10. The germline V gene has CDR1 MGHRA and CDR2 YSYEKL. There are 16 residues in the CDR3. CDR3 in amino acids: CASSPREDRGFNEQFF. CDR3 sequence (DNA): TGCGCCAGCAGCCCTAGGGAGGACAGGGGCTTCAATGAGCAGTTCTTC.

The rearrangement joins TRBV27 to TRBJ2-6; D is unclear. Looked up from germline, CDR1 is MNHEY and CDR2 is SMNVEV (reference sequence). The CDR3 covers 16 residues. Trimming cost V 6 bases and J 4 bases, with 16 bases left between them. CDR3 nucleotides: TGTGCCAGCAGGGGTTATTCCTCGTCCGGGGCCAACGTCCTGACTTTC. Its translation: CASRGYSSSGANVLTF.

The V call is TRBV5-1, the J call TRBJ2-5; 16 nucleotides line up with TRBD2. CDR3 length: 16 amino acids. With V trimmed by 3 bases and J by 5 bases, 4 bases remained unmatched. The V gene's germline CDR1 is SGHRS and CDR2 YFSETQ. In nucleotides, the CDR3 is TGCGCCAGCAGCTCGGGACTAGCGGGAGGGCACGAGACCCAGTACTTC. Translating gives CASSSGLAGGHETQYF. The full variable domain, in which reference TRBV5-1 and TRBJ2-5 provide the parts outside the CDR3, is KAGVTQTPRYLIKTRGQQVTLSCSPISGHRSVSWYQQTPGQGLQFLFEYFSETQRNKGNFPGRFSGRQFSNSRSEMNVSTLELGDSALYLCASSSGLAGGHETQYFGPGTRLLVL.

The rearrangement joins TRBV7-3 to TRBJ2-7; D tentatively fits TRBD1 or TRBD2 (7 bases each). The CDR3 runs 15 residues. Germline assignment: CDR1 SGHTA and CDR2 FQGTGA. The V end lost 5 bases, the J end lost 5 bases, and 19 bases lay between the germline ends. The CDR3 sequence: CASSPGGGIPHEQYF. CDR3 DNA: TGTGCCAGCAGCCCAGGGGGGGGGATCCCCCACGAGCAGTACTTC.

This sequence joins TRBV6-2 or TRBV6-3 and TRBJ1-1; possible D gene TRBD1, 5 bases. The length of the CDR3 is 15 residues. Per germline, CDR1 MNHEY and CDR2 SVGEGT. Trimming cost V 4 bases and J 0 bases, with 12 bases left between them. CDR3 amino acids: CASSLLRGMNTEAFF. The CDR3 DNA reads TGTGCCAGCAGTTTACTCCGGGGGATGAACACTGAAGCTTTCTTT.

The chain joins TRBV18 to TRBJ1-2; the D is unclear. The V end was cut by 0 bases, the J end by 4 bases, with 9 bases between. Germline lookup yields CDR1 KGHSH and CDR2 LQKENI. The CDR3 contains 14 residues. The CDR3 DNA sequence: TGTGCCAGCTCACCACCTGCACAGCGCTATGGCTACACCTTC. As protein: CASSPPAQRYGYTF.

The chain employs TRBV6-4 and TRBJ2-2, with 10 bases that match TRBD1. Germline trimming cut 1 base from V and 6 bases from J; bases unmatched to any gene: 11. Germline V lookup: CDR1 MRHNA, CDR2 SNTAGT. The length of the CDR3 is 18 residues. This chain's CDR3 is CASSDLSGPGTGAGELFF. The CDR3 DNA follows: TGTGCCAGCAGTGACTTATCTGGCCCTGGGACAGGGGCCGGGGAGCTGTTTTTT.

The chain's CDR3 is CASSELGTSGDEQYF. The CDR3 DNA reads as TGTGCCAGCAGTGAACTTGGGACTAGCGGGGACGAGCAGTACTTC. The chain links TRBV6-1 to TRBJ2-7; 13 bases line up with TRBD2. V lost 2 bases, J lost 5 bases, and 3 bases stayed unmatched. This CDR3 is 15 amino acids long. Germline-derived CDR1 and CDR2 are MNHNS and SASEGT.

The V gene is TRBV9, the J gene TRBJ1-3; 8 bases are shared with TRBD1. Germline V CDR1 and CDR2: SGDLS, YYNGEE. The CDR3 length is 14 residues. After removal of 2 bases from V and 4 bases from J, the junction contained 2 bases not matched to a gene. The chain's CDR3 is CASSVTGEGNTIYF. CDR3 DNA: TGTGCCAGCAGCGTGACAGGGGAGGGAAACACCATATATTTT.

This clone was seen a few times. The chain joins TRBV4-3 to TRBJ2-2; 7 positions match TRBD1. CDR3 length equals 16 residues. CDR1 is LGHNA, CDR2 YSLEER, per germline. The J segment lost 7 bases and the V segment lost 3 bases, leaving 11 bases of the junction unmatched. The CDR3 DNA sequence: TGCGCCAGCAGCCAGGTCACAATGACAGGGCACGGGGAGCTGTTTTTT. Its translation: CASSQVTMTGHGELFF.

V is TRBV5-1 and J is TRBJ1-4, with unresolved D. There are 15 residues in the CDR3. The V gene lost 2 bases and the J gene lost 5 bases, with 13 bases spanning the gap. CDR1 is SGHRS, CDR2 YFSETQ, per germline. The CDR3 nucleotides read TGCGCCAGCAGCTTCGCCGGGTCTCAAAATGAAAAACTGTTTTTT. Translating gives CASSFAGSQNEKLFF.

Here the CDR3 reads CASSPLYSGETYEQYF. The CDR3 bases are TGTGCCAGCTCACCGCTTTACTCGGGAGAGACCTACGAGCAGTACTTC. The chain employs TRBV18 and TRBJ2-7; a weak D match, TRBD2 (6 bases). The CDR3 sequence is 16 residues long. Per germline, CDR1 KGHSH and CDR2 LQKENI. Trimming took 3 bases from V and 2 from J, leaving 17 bases between them.

V is TRBV7-8 and J is TRBJ1-5; D might be TRBD1 (5 bases). The CDR3 is 16 amino acids. V lost 0 bases to trimming and J lost 2 bases, with 11 bases between them. Germline CDR1 is SGHVS and CDR2 is FQNEAQ. The CDR3 protein is CASSLAVRGGNQPQHF. The CDR3, as DNA: TGTGCCAGCAGCTTAGCTGTCCGAGGGGGCAATCAGCCCCAGCATTTT.

This clone has more than one count but fewer than ten. The chain is built from TRBV11-3 and TRBJ1-1; the D gene is possibly TRBD1 (6 bases). This CDR3 comprises 15 residues. The V and J ends lost 6 bases and 0 bases respectively, with 14 bases between them. Germline V lookup: CDR1 SGHNT, CDR2 YENEEA. The CDR3 reads CASSLQGRLNTEAFF. For the CDR3, the DNA is TGTGCCAGCAGTCTACAGGGTAGGTTGAACACTGAAGCTTTCTTT. Based on the CDR3 plus reference TRBV11-3 and TRBJ1-1, the full variable domain is EAGVVQSPRYKIIEKKQPVAFWCNPISGHNTLYWYLQNLGQGPELLIRYENEEAVDDSQLPKDRFSAERLKGVDSTLKIQPAELGDSAVYLCASSLQGRLNTEAFFGQGTRLTVV.